This T cell receptor beta chain emerged from a study of long-term antiretroviral therapy in people with HIV. Study results and limitations: The clones with expansion before ART were dominant in the repertoire at all time points. Post-ART samples showed increased diversity that remained below transplant donor control levels.

Note on this clone: Its antigen is not known. Because the CDR3's place on the DNA is in doubt, the DNA is left out and the CDR3 is given as listed by TCRdb.

The CDR3 is made up of 16 amino acids, end residues included. Germline CDR1 reads MNHEY; CDR2 reads SMNVEV (reference sequence). About 0.95-10 million cryopreserved PBMC were held in samples before DNA extraction. It was version v3.0 of the immunoSEQ assay that was run at survey level. Sequencing targeted 40,000-50,000 T-cell genomes per sample. TCRdb's copy holds only in-frame clones and misses some; the assay was immunoSEQ multiplex PCR. The table includes more than 20,000 clones, 75% to 90% detected once. The rearrangement uses TRBV27 and TRBJ2-7; the table's D call of TRBD1 was not tested on the DNA. The sequences come from unsorted PBMCs, collected 2.3 years after starting antiretroviral therapy. The TCR was taken from a man aged 35 to 55 with HIV. The CDR3 spells CASSSSETGAPYEQYF.